Shown below are 11 T cell receptor beta chains from a single sample sequenced in a study of CD8 T cells in Susac syndrome. An amount of RNA that ranged from 0.5 to 1 ug was reverse transcribed with random hexamers. One entry per CDR3 protein results from TCRdb running MiXCR on the immunoSEQ multiplex PCR reads. The sample contains about 130,000 distinct CDR3 sequences, about 95% of which appear only once. The sequencing sample was made of CD4+ T cells from PBMCs. The receptors stem from a human donor in good health.

The gene calls are TRBV28 and TRBJ1-1; possible D gene TRBD1, 6 bases. The CDR3 has 13 amino acids. Trimming removed 6 bases at V and 5 bases at J, with 13 bases between. Germline V gives CDR1 MDHEN, CDR2 SYDVKM. DNA for the CDR3: TGTGCCAGCAGGGGACACGGAGGAACTGAAGCTTTCTTT. It codes for CASRGHGGTEAFF.

The rearrangement joins TRBV27 to TRBJ2-1, with D uncertain. CDR1 is MNHEY, CDR2 SMNVEV, per germline (reference sequence). This CDR3 comprises 9 residues. V was cut by 9 bases and J by 4 bases, with 1 base left in between. CDR3 region: CASYNEQFF. The CDR3 nucleotides are TGTGCCAGTTACAATGAGCAGTTCTTC.

In DNA, the CDR3 is TGTGCCAGCAGTTTAGCGGGAGGGGGCACCCGCACAGATACGCAGTATTTT. Translation: CASSLAGGGTRTDTQYF. This sequence joins TRBV12-3 or TRBV12-4 and TRBJ2-3, with D possibly called TRBD1 or TRBD2 (7 bases each). V was cut by 0 bases and J by 1 base, with 14 bases left in between. The CDR3 length is 17 residues.

The chain couples TRBV24-1 to TRBJ2-3; 11 positions agree with TRBD1. Trimming cost V 0 bases and J 5 bases; bases outside gene matches: 3. Germline V gives CDR1 KGHDR, CDR2 SFDVKD. This CDR3 comprises 16 residues. CDR3 protein: CATSDLRGQGEDTQYF. CDR3 in DNA: TGTGCCACCAGTGATTTGCGGGGACAGGGGGAAGATACGCAGTATTTT.

The V call is TRBV5-1, the J call TRBJ2-4; 14 positions agree with TRBD2. This CDR3 spans 17 amino acids. V lost 3 bases to trimming and J lost 6 bases; unmatched junction nucleotides: 8. Per germline, CDR1 SGHRS and CDR2 YFSETQ. For the CDR3, the DNA is TGCGCCAGCAGCTCCCGTGGGACTAGCGGGAGCGGAAACATTCAGTACTTC. It is translated as CASSSRGTSGSGNIQYF.

This sequence joins TRBV5-1 and TRBJ2-4; either TRBD1 or TRBD2 may supply D (5 bases each). CDR1 and CDR2 from the germline V gene are SGHRS and YFSETQ. The CDR3 runs to 15 residues. With 0 bases removed from V and 9 bases from J, the gap between germline ends came to 16 bases. The CDR3 DNA reads TGCGCCAGCAGCTTGGGGCAGGGAGAGAGGGGCATTCAGTACTTC. Protein product: CASSLGQGERGIQYF.

The V and J genes are TRBV2 and TRBJ1-1; D is undetermined. Germline lookup yields CDR1 SNHLY and CDR2 FYNNEI. V lost 2 bases to trimming and J lost 0 bases, with 13 bases between them. This CDR3 has 16 amino acids. The CDR3 nucleotides are TGTGCCAGCAGTGAACAAGGGATTGGGATGAACACTGAAGCTTTCTTT. It encodes CASSEQGIGMNTEAFF.

V and J are TRBV7-9 and TRBJ2-2, with 7 bases identical to TRBD2. V dropped 1 base and J dropped 1; count of bases not matched to a gene: 3. This CDR3 comprises 16 residues. Germline loops: CDR1 SEHNR, CDR2 FQNEAQ (reference sequence). Here the CDR3 DNA reads TGTGCCAGCAGCTTAGGTGGGACTATGAACACCGGGGAGCTGTTTTTT. Amino acids: CASSLGGTMNTGELFF.

DNA of the CDR3: TGTGCCAGCAGTGTCGACAGGGGGCCAGAGACCCAGTACTTC. Its translation: CASSVDRGPETQYF. The chain recombines TRBV6-1 with TRBJ2-5; 10 bases line up with TRBD1. After removal of 4 bases from V and 4 bases from J, the junction contained 3 bases not matched to a gene. The germline V gene encodes CDR1 MNHNS and CDR2 SASEGT. The CDR3 runs to 14 residues.

This chain joins TRBV10-3 and TRBJ2-7; 8 nucleotides agree with TRBD2. Germline values: CDR1 ENHRY, CDR2 SYGVKD. CDR3 length: 11 residues. V was pared by 8 bases and J by 3 bases, with 0 bases of the junction left unmatched. The CDR3 is CAIGTSYEQYF. CDR3 coding DNA: TGTGCCATCGGGACTAGCTACGAGCAGTACTTC.

J is TRBJ2-7 and V is TRBV29-1, with 10 bases matching TRBD1. Germline CDR1 is SQVTM and CDR2 is ANQGSEA. V shed 6 bases, J shed 2 bases, and the junction held 10 bases outside the gene matches. This CDR3 contains 15 residues. The CDR3 DNA reads as TGCAGCGTCGTCGACCCCGGACAGGGGGCCTACGAGCAGTACTTC. It is translated as CSVVDPGQGAYEQYF.